These T cell receptor beta chains were read from a single sample in a study of T-cell reconstitution after alpha-beta-depleted transplantation in children. Via MiXCR, TCRdb re-called the PCR reads, giving one row per CDR3 protein. The repertoire includes around 370,000 distinct CDR3 sequences, around 15% of them detected once, and about 41% sits in the top ten. Sequenced material: PBMCs, mostly from graft donor cells, taken 360 days after TCRalphabeta/CD19-depleted stem cell transplant. These receptors all stem from a male patient under 10 years old who had a stem cell transplant for acute lymphoblastic leukemia, so the T cells may come from the graft donor. CDR3s leave out the opening cysteine and the closing phenylalanine or tryptophan.

j_gene | v_gene | CDR3aa
TRBJ2-1 | TRBV20-1 | SARETTAGEQF
TRBJ1-2 | TRBV21-1 | ASSKGSYGYT
TRBJ2-2 | TRBV15 | ATSRFETGELF
TRBJ2-2 | TRBV10-3 | AITRGQGRAGELF
TRBJ2-7 | TRBV6-1 | ASSRTSGPTRQY
TRBJ2-1 | TRBV5-6 | ASSPRLLSTYNEQF
TRBJ2-3 | TRBV7-6 | ASSEDPGFSTDTQY
TRBJ2-5 | TRBV5-6 | ASSFRGQGRETQY
TRBJ2-1 | TRBV28 | ASSRTLAVFEQF
TRBJ1-1 | TRBV20-1 | SARGNTEAF
TRBJ2-7 | TRBV6-2/TRBV6-3 | ASRSSTRYEQY
TRBJ2-3 | TRBV29-1 | SVEDGQELFTDTQY
TRBJ2-1 | TRBV21-1 | ASSNSSGESRSFGQF
TRBJ2-5 | TRBV6-1 | ASSELTDRAQETQY
TRBJ2-1 | TRBV28 | ASNLLADSYNEQF
TRBJ2-4 | TRBV20-1 | SPTSVAKNIQY
TRBJ2-3 | TRBV12-3/TRBV12-4 | ASSFMASGTDTQY
TRBJ2-2 | TRBV5-1 | ASSLATGIGELF
TRBJ2-5 | TRBV20-1 | SARRWGGETQY
TRBJ2-5 | TRBV29-1 | SVETGGVVEETQY